These T cell receptor beta chains were read from a single sample in a study of OX40 agonist ivuxolimab in advanced cancers. Assay: immunoSEQ multiplex PCR; the TCRdb copy retains only in-frame clones and omits some. The sample has approximately 24,000 clones, around 84% seen once. Sequenced here: CD4+ or CD8+ T cells sorted from blood, sampled in a trial of the OX40 agonist ivuxolimab. All receptors come from an adult with an advanced solid tumor such as melanoma, head and neck, liver or kidney cancer. Each CDR3 is given without its conserved first and last residue. Fields, in order: V gene, CDR3 length, CDR3 protein.

v_gene: TRBV7-3; len: 13; CDR3aa: ASSLGPNRATEAF
v_gene: TRBV4-3; len: 14; CDR3aa: ASSQEAHLAGTTQY
v_gene: TRBV5-1; len: 11; CDR3aa: ASIEDADYEQY
v_gene: TRBV9; len: 12; CDR3aa: ASSTGTIPDTQY
v_gene: TRBV29-1; len: 10; CDR3aa: SVEGGTYGYT
v_gene: TRBV29-1; len: 10; CDR3aa: SAGTQNEKLF
v_gene: TRBV9; len: 14; CDR3aa: ASSVATGGTSDTQY
v_gene: TRBV9; len: 13; CDR3aa: ASSSGLEGSETQY
v_gene: TRBV10-3; len: 12; CDR3aa: AIQLARGTDTQY
v_gene: TRBV7-7; len: 11; CDR3aa: ASSLSSRETQY
v_gene: TRBV9; len: 14; CDR3aa: ASSVAFGTQNTEAF
v_gene: TRBV19; len: 15; CDR3aa: ASSPQNPAGSRDGYT
v_gene: TRBV5-4; len: 14; CDR3aa: ASSSRLAGVTDTQY
v_gene: TRBV10-3; len: 12; CDR3aa: AIGSSREYNEQF
v_gene: TRBV11-3; len: 13; CDR3aa: ASSLEGTGTDTQY
v_gene: TRBV7-2; len: 13; CDR3aa: ASSPQGGGRSKQY
v_gene: TRBV6-6; len: 12; CDR3aa: ASRAPGQHYGYT
v_gene: TRBV2; len: 13; CDR3aa: ASSEGDPWTYGYT
v_gene: TRBV11-3; len: 14; CDR3aa: ASSFGVGASQETQY
v_gene: TRBV9; len: 14; CDR3aa: ASSLGLAGVDNEQF
v_gene: TRBV11-2; len: 14; CDR3aa: ASSSRLAGPRDTQY
v_gene: TRBV5-1; len: 13; CDR3aa: ASSLGDSSTDTQY
v_gene: TRBV5-1; len: 9; CDR3aa: ASRGGGEAF
v_gene: TRBV5-4; len: 13; CDR3aa: ASSFGGGLYNEQF
v_gene: TRBV7-6; len: 12; CDR3aa: ASSPGTGGLSQY
v_gene: TRBV25-1; len: 11; CDR3aa: ASSGHMNTEAF
v_gene: TRBV7-2; len: 13; CDR3aa: ASSLVAGMDSPLH
v_gene: TRBV9; len: 11; CDR3aa: ASSVGQNEKLF
v_gene: TRBV11-2; len: 15; CDR3aa: ASSRYGAGAMNTEAF